Listed below are T cell receptor beta chains from one sample, sequenced in a study of T cells after yellow fever vaccination. TCRdb itself ran the 5' RACE reads through MiXCR, one entry per CDR3 protein. The table includes approximately 610,000 distinct CDR3 sequences, roughly 17% detected once. The specimen comprised PBMCs, sampled less than 6 days after the first yellow fever vaccination. The receptors were gathered from a man in his late teens or twenties who received the YFV17D yellow fever vaccine. CDR3s include the opening cysteine and the closing phenylalanine or tryptophan. The D gene is left open where the match is weak. Rows may omit the clone size; those that give it use once, few, many or a size class.

CDR3 DNA	CDR3 protein	V gene	clone size	D gene	CDR3 length	J gene
TGTGCCAGCACCCAGCACTCTAAGAACACTGAAGCTTTCTTT	CASTQHSKNTEAFF	TRBV6-1	NA	NA	14	TRBJ1-1
TGTGCCAGCAGCCTCCCCCTGACTAGCTATGTCACCGGGGAGCTGTTTTTT	CASSLPLTSYVTGELFF	TRBV11-2	few	TRBD2	17	TRBJ2-2
TGTGCCAGCAGCATTCGGACAGTTCTAGGGAATTCACCCCTCTACTTT	CASSIRTVLGNSPLYF	TRBV13	NA	NA	16	TRBJ1-6
TGTGCCAGCAGCCCCGTGATGGGAGAGACCCAGTACTTC	CASSPVMGETQYF	TRBV11-1	NA	NA	13	TRBJ2-5
TGTGCCAGCAGACAGAGGGGGACCCAGTACTTC	CASRQRGTQYF	TRBV12-3/TRBV12-4	few	NA	11	TRBJ2-5
TGTGCCAGCCAAAGACACAGAAATTCACCCCTCCACTTT	CASQRHRNSPLHF	TRBV7-2	NA	NA	13	TRBJ1-6
TGTGCCAGCAGCCCCACCTGGGGTACCGGGACGGGGGCTTTCTTT	CASSPTWGTGTGAFF	TRBV11-2	few	NA	15	TRBJ1-1
TGTGCCAGCAGCTTAACAGGGGGCCATGAAAAACTGTTTTTT	CASSLTGGHEKLFF	TRBV7-8	NA	TRBD1	14	TRBJ1-4
TGTGCCATCAGTGAAGGGACAGCGGAAGAGACCCAGTACTTC	CAISEGTAEETQYF	TRBV10-3	few	TRBD1	14	TRBJ2-5
TGCGCCAGCAGCCAAGGATGGGGCCAGAAAAATTCACCCCTCCACTTT	CASSQGWGQKNSPLHF	TRBV4-1	few	NA	16	TRBJ1-6
TGTGCCAGCAGTTACGTCTTCCAGTTCCAAGAGACCCAGTACTTC	CASSYVFQFQETQYF	TRBV6-5	many	NA	15	TRBJ2-5
TGTGCCAGCAGCCAAGTTCGCATAGAGCAGTTCTTC	CASSQVRIEQFF	TRBV3-1	NA	NA	12	TRBJ2-1
TGTGCCAGCAGTTCCTCGCCAGGGACCGACCCGTACAATGAGCAGTTCTTC	CASSSSPGTDPYNEQFF	TRBV6-5	NA	NA	17	TRBJ2-1
TGCAGTGCTAGAGAAAGTTCGGGTGGGGTCGGGTATGGCTACACCTTC	CSARESSGGVGYGYTF	TRBV20-1	few	NA	16	TRBJ1-2
TGTGCCACCAGTGATTTGCGGGTTGGCTACACCTTC	CATSDLRVGYTF	TRBV24-1	NA	NA	12	TRBJ1-2
TGCAGTGCTAGAGTAGCGGGGGCCACAGATACGCAGTATTTT	CSARVAGATDTQYF	TRBV20-1	NA	TRBD2	14	TRBJ2-3
TGTGCCAGCAGCTTAGAGGGACTAAAGCTACGGGAGCAGTTCTTC	CASSLEGLKLREQFF	TRBV7-8	NA	TRBD2	15	TRBJ2-1
TGTGCCAGCAGCCTACCCGTCCGGATGTATAGCAATGAGCAGTTCTTC	CASSLPVRMYSNEQFF	TRBV5-6	few	NA	16	TRBJ2-1
TGTGCCAGCAGTTACGCAGAGCTCAATCAGCCCCAGCATTTT	CASSYAELNQPQHF	TRBV6-2/TRBV6-3	NA	NA	14	TRBJ1-5
TGTGCCATCAGTGAGTCGACAGTATTCGGTCAGCCCCAGCATTTT	CAISESTVFGQPQHF	TRBV10-3	few	NA	15	TRBJ1-5
TGTGCCACCAAATTCAGTCGGACGGTGCAGTACTTC	CATKFSRTVQYF	TRBV24-1	NA	NA	12	TRBJ2-7
TGTGCCAGCAGTGAAGACGGGGGGTACTACGAGCAGTACTTC	CASSEDGGYYEQYF	TRBV6-1	NA	TRBD2	14	TRBJ2-7
TGTGCCAGCAGGACCGACCGCTATAATTCACCCCTCCACTTT	CASRTDRYNSPLHF	TRBV12-3/TRBV12-4	NA	NA	14	TRBJ1-6
TGTGCCAGCAGCGGAGGACAGGGCTACACCTTC	CASSGGQGYTF	TRBV5-4	NA	NA	11	TRBJ1-2
TGCGCCAGCAGCCCGGGCTGGCAAAAAGTAGATACGCAGTATTTT	CASSPGWQKVDTQYF	TRBV4-1	few	NA	15	TRBJ2-3
TGCAGTGCACCAGAGGGGGCAGGGCACGAGACCCAGTACTTC	CSAPEGAGHETQYF	TRBV20-1	few	TRBD1	14	TRBJ2-5
TGTGCCAGCAGTGAGCGCCCTACAGGGTGGGAAGAGACCCAGTACTTC	CASSERPTGWEETQYF	TRBV6-1	few	NA	16	TRBJ2-5
TGTGCCAGCAGCAAAGTGGTCCCCTCCTACGAGCAGTACTTC	CASSKVVPSYEQYF	TRBV21-1	NA	NA	14	TRBJ2-7
TGTGCCAGTAGTTGGACAGGGAATGACGATGAGCAGTTCTTC	CASSWTGNDDEQFF	TRBV19	few	TRBD1	14	TRBJ2-1
TGTGCCATCAGACCCGGGACCACTCAAGAGACCCAGTACTTC	CAIRPGTTQETQYF	TRBV10-3	few	NA	14	TRBJ2-5
TGTGCCAGCAGTGACAGGAGGATGGAGACCCAGTACTTC	CASSDRRMETQYF	TRBV2	NA	NA	13	TRBJ2-5